This passage covers 23 T cell receptor beta chains from one sample sequenced in a study of cytomegalovirus exposure and HLA in healthy donors. 60 Vbeta and 13 Jbeta primers were used in PCR. Clones were sequenced by immunoSEQ multiplex PCR, and TCRdb holds only the in-frame ones, with some missing. Of 55,000 to 75,000 clones detected, around 80% appear once; the ten largest clones hold about 7.4%. The sequencing sample was made of PBMCs. These receptors were obtained from a woman aged 25 to 39 in good health and CMV-seropositive.

The CDR3 here is CASSQESGGSYNEQFF. CDR3 nucleotides: TGCGCCAGCAGCCAAGAATCCGGGGGCTCCTACAATGAGCAGTTCTTC. This chain links TRBV4-1 with TRBJ2-1; D perhaps matches TRBD2 (6 bases). There are 16 residues in the CDR3. Trimming left V 0 bases short and J 0 bases short, with 9 bases between. CDR1 and CDR2 from the germline V gene are MGHRA and YSYEKL.

This rearrangement joins TRBV28 to TRBJ2-2; weak D call: TRBD1 (6 bases). CDR1 and CDR2 from the germline V gene are MDHEN and SYDVKM. V was pared by 6 bases and J by 0 bases, with 14 bases between. The CDR3 extends over 16 amino acids. The CDR3 region has the DNA TGTGCCAGCAGAACCTCACAGGGATCGAACACCGGGGAGCTGTTTTTT. Translating it yields CASRTSQGSNTGELFF.

The J gene is TRBJ1-2, the V gene TRBV5-1; maybe TRBD1 (5 bases). The V gene lost 6 bases and the J gene lost 6 bases, with 9 bases spanning the gap. The CDR3 loop spans 11 amino acids. Germline V CDR1 and CDR2: SGHRS, YFSETQ. The CDR3 nucleotides are TGCGCCAGCACAAGGGGCGATGGCTACACCTTC. Protein: CASTRGDGYTF.

V is TRBV18 and J is TRBJ2-1; 8 nucleotides align to TRBD2. V lost 0 bases and J lost 8; bases outside the gene matches: 6. In germline, CDR1 is KGHSH, CDR2 LQKENI. The CDR3 runs to 15 residues. CDR3 amino acids: CASSPPGTRIDEQFF. The CDR3 DNA sequence: TGTGCCAGCTCACCACCCGGGACTAGAATCGATGAGCAGTTCTTC.

This chain uses TRBV7-3 with TRBJ2-1, with 11 bases that match TRBD2. Germline CDR1 and CDR2: SGHTA and FQGTGA. V trimming: 4 bases; J trimming: 2 bases; junction bases outside the gene matches: 4. CDR3 length: 16 residues. CDR3 in DNA: TGTGCCAGCAGCTCCGGGACTAGCGGACCCTACAATGAGCAGTTCTTC. This encodes CASSSGTSGPYNEQFF.

The rearrangement links TRBV30 to TRBJ1-6, with 7 bases fitting TRBD1. The trim removed 8 bases at V and 10 bases at J, leaving 14 bases unmatched. CDR1 is GTSNPN, CDR2 SVGIG, per germline (reference sequence). This CDR3 is 14 amino acids long. In DNA form, the CDR3 reads TGTGCCGTCGACCTTAGACAGGGTAAATCACCCCTCCACTTT. This encodes CAVDLRQGKSPLHF.

This chain uses TRBV11-2 with TRBJ1-5, with D perhaps matching TRBD1 (6 bases). The CDR3 extends over 13 amino acids. Trimming pared 5 bases from V and 4 bases from J, leaving 9 bases between. Germline loops: CDR1 SGHAT, CDR2 FQNNGV. DNA for the CDR3: TGTGCCAGCAGCCGGACAGTTAATCAGCCCCAGCATTTT. Translating it yields CASSRTVNQPQHF. Drawing the rest from reference TRBV11-2 and TRBJ1-5, the complete variable domain is EAGVAQSPRYKIIEKRQSVAFWCNPISGHATLYWYQQILGQGPKLLIQFQNNGVVDDSQLPKDRFSAERLKGVDSTLKIQPAKLEDSAVYLCASSRTVNQPQHFGDGTRLSIL.

This rearrangement joins TRBV2 to TRBJ2-2; 14 nucleotides align to TRBD2. The CDR3 runs 17 residues. V lost 6 bases and J lost 5; bases outside the gene matches: 8. Germline CDR1 reads SNHLY; CDR2 reads FYNNEI. The CDR3 DNA reads as TGTGCCAGCAGGCGGACTAGCGGGAGGTTAGGGACCGGGGAGCTGTTTTTT. As protein: CASRRTSGRLGTGELFF. Based on the CDR3 plus reference TRBV2 and TRBJ2-2, the full variable domain is EPEVTQTPSHQVTQMGQEVILRCVPISNHLYFYWYRQILGQKVEFLVSFYNNEISEKSEIFDDQFSVERPDGSNFTLKIRSTKLEDSAMYFCASRRTSGRLGTGELFFGEGSRLTVL.

The V and J genes are TRBV19 and TRBJ1-1; the match to TRBD1 covers 8 bases. The germline V gene encodes CDR1 LNHDA and CDR2 SQIVND (reference sequence). This CDR3 is built from 13 residues. J gave up 5 bases and V 6 bases, and 5 bases lay outside the gene matches. The CDR3 coding sequence is TGTGCCAGTAGGAGACAGGGGTCGACTGAAGCTTTCTTT. Its translation: CASRRQGSTEAFF.

This clone came up a few times. V and J are TRBV5-6 and TRBJ2-7, with 8 positions matching TRBD1. This CDR3 has 14 residues. With V trimmed by 5 bases and J by 0 bases, 4 bases remained unmatched. The germline CDR1 and CDR2 sequences are SGHDT and YYEEEE. CDR3 sequence: CASSWDRSSYEQYF. CDR3 nucleotides: TGTGCCAGCAGTTGGGACAGGAGCTCCTACGAGCAGTACTTC.

The V call is TRBV10-2, the J call TRBJ2-2, with TRBD1 matching 7 bases. Trimming took 6 bases from V and 6 from J; bases not matched to a gene: 7. The CDR3 is 14 amino acids. The V gene's germline CDR1 is WSHSY and CDR2 SAAADI. CDR3 sequence (DNA): TGCGCCAGCAGAACAGGGGAGAGAGCCGGGGAGCTGTTTTTT. Amino acid sequence: CASRTGERAGELFF.

CDR3 sequence (DNA): TGCAGCGTTGAAACCTCTATGACAGGGGGCTACACTGAAGCTTTCTTT. It is translated as CSVETSMTGGYTEAFF. The chain links TRBV29-1 to TRBJ1-1; 10 positions agree with TRBD1. V trimming: 2 bases; J trimming: 3 bases; junction bases outside the gene matches: 9. Germline loops: CDR1 SQVTM, CDR2 ANQGSEA. The CDR3 totals 16 residues.

This clone was found once. The chain employs TRBV5-1 and TRBJ2-1, with D possibly TRBD2 on 6 matching bases. The germline V and J ends were trimmed by 4 bases and 7 bases, with 18 bases remaining between them. Per germline, CDR1 SGHRS and CDR2 YFSETQ. The CDR3 is made up of 15 amino acids. Here the CDR3 reads CASSPTSLVPNEQFF. CDR3 nucleotide sequence: TGCGCCAGCAGCCCGACTAGTTTAGTCCCAAATGAGCAGTTCTTC.

The chain is built from TRBV7-3 and TRBJ2-3, with 8 positions matching TRBD2. The CDR3 runs 15 residues. Germline lookup yields CDR1 SGHTA and CDR2 FQGTGA. The J segment lost 3 bases and the V segment lost 1 base, leaving 3 bases of the junction unmatched. The CDR3: CASSLRGLVTDTQYF. In DNA form, the CDR3 reads TGTGCCAGCAGCTTAAGGGGACTAGTAACAGATACGCAGTATTTT.

The rearrangement joins TRBV2 to TRBJ2-7; possibly TRBD1 for D (6 bases). The CDR3 runs 14 residues. Trimming stripped 5 bases from V and 3 bases from J, with 14 bases between. CDR1 and CDR2 from the germline V gene are SNHLY and FYNNEI. CDR3 nucleotide sequence: TGTGCCAGCAGTCCCCTAGAAGGGGGCTACGAGCAGTACTTC. Translated: CASSPLEGGYEQYF.

The chain is built from TRBV9 and TRBJ2-2; D is possibly TRBD1 (6 bases). The CDR3 spans 16 residues. The V end lost 3 bases, the J end lost 5 bases, and 17 bases lay between the germline ends. Germline CDR1 and CDR2: SGDLS and YYNGEE. The DNA for the CDR3 is TGTGCCAGCAGCGCCCAACCCGGGACAATGACCGGGGAGCTGTTTTTT. The encoded protein is CASSAQPGTMTGELFF.

The chain employs TRBV28 and TRBJ1-1; 7 bases line up with TRBD1. Germline V gives CDR1 MDHEN, CDR2 SYDVKM. CDR3 length equals 15 residues. V lost 6 bases and J lost 0; bases outside the gene matches: 7. The CDR3 DNA is TGTGCCAGCAGGGCCGGCAGGGGGGTGAACACTGAAGCTTTCTTT. This gives the protein CASRAGRGVNTEAFF.

V is TRBV5-1 and J is TRBJ2-2; D may be TRBD2 (5 bases). The CDR3 consists of 15 residues. V was trimmed by 4 bases and J by 0 bases, leaving 10 bases between them. The germline V gene has CDR1 SGHRS and CDR2 YFSETQ. DNA for the CDR3: TGCGCCAGCAGCGAGACCGGGACGAACACCGGGGAGCTGTTTTTT. Translated: CASSETGTNTGELFF.

The chain has TRBV7-3 and TRBJ2-1; 9 positions agree with TRBD2. Germline values: CDR1 SGHTA, CDR2 FQGTGA. This CDR3 contains 16 residues. J was trimmed by 3 bases and V by 2 bases; bases with no gene match: 5. This chain's CDR3 is CASSLVPSGIYNEQFF. Written as DNA, the CDR3 is TGTGCCAGCAGCTTAGTCCCTAGCGGGATCTACAATGAGCAGTTCTTC.

This chain uses TRBV18 with TRBJ1-3; D gene unclear. CDR1 KGHSH and CDR2 LQKENI come from the germline V gene. V lost 3 bases, J lost 4 bases, and 16 bases lay in between. This CDR3 is built from 16 residues. In DNA, the CDR3 is TGTGCCAGCTCACCCGGGTCCAACACGGTAGGAAACACCATATATTTT. This translates into CASSPGSNTVGNTIYF.

The gene calls are TRBV2 and TRBJ1-2; the D is unclear. CDR3 length: 11 residues. V lost 8 bases to trimming and J lost 7 bases, with 11 bases between them. CDR1 is SNHLY and CDR2 is FYNNEI in the germline V gene. This CDR3 is CASSNSRGYTF. In DNA, the CDR3 is TGTGCCAGCTCGAACAGCCGTGGCTACACCTTC. Together with reference TRBV2 and TRBJ1-2, the CDR3 gives the full variable domain: EPEVTQTPSHQVTQMGQEVILRCVPISNHLYFYWYRQILGQKVEFLVSFYNNEISEKSEIFDDQFSVERPDGSNFTLKIRSTKLEDSAMYFCASSNSRGYTFGSGTRLTVV.

The chain carries TRBV5-6 and TRBJ2-7; possible D gene TRBD1, 6 bases. Germline CDR1 and CDR2: SGHDT and YYEEEE. This CDR3 has 15 residues. V dropped 3 bases and J dropped 3 bases, with 16 bases sitting between them. CDR3 amino acids: CASSSNPRGHYEQYF. DNA for the CDR3: TGTGCCAGCAGCTCTAACCCCAGGGGACACTACGAGCAGTACTTC.

With regard to this clone: The conserved phenylalanine or tryptophan is not found at the CDR3 terminus, so this likely reflects a read error. The chain employs TRBV6-1 and TRBJ1-4, with D possibly TRBD1 on 5 matching bases. Trimming pared 5 bases from V and 10 bases from J, leaving 20 bases between. CDR3 length: 15 residues. The germline gives CDR1 MNHNS, CDR2 SASEGT. The CDR3 region has the DNA TGTGCCAGCAGTCTCGGAGGAGGGGTTGGGGGAAAACTGTTTGTT. Translation: CASSLGGGVGGKLFV.